These T cell receptor beta chains were read from a single sample in a study of OX40 agonist ivuxolimab in advanced cancers. Produced via immunoSEQ multiplex PCR; TCRdb's table is partial and in-frame only. This repertoire shows some 70,000 clones, about 85% found once; its top ten account for approximately 1.3%. The source was CD4+ or CD8+ T cells sorted from blood, collected in a trial of the OX40 agonist ivuxolimab. The receptors here all came from an adult with an advanced solid tumor such as melanoma, head and neck, liver or kidney cancer. Both conserved end residues are part of each CDR3. A D gene is named only where the DNA matches it firmly. Clone size appears in some rows only: once, few, many, or a class for an expanded clone.

cdr3_aa cdr3_nt j_call v_call clone_size d_call
CASSLGVGVQETQYF TGTGCCAGCAGCTTAGGAGTCGGCGTACAAGAGACCCAGTACTTC TRBJ2-5 TRBV7-2 . .
CAISGQGTKETQYF TGTGCCATCAGTGGACAGGGGACTAAAGAGACCCAGTACTTC TRBJ2-5 TRBV10-3 once .
CASSLARPGVGQETQYF TGTGCCAGCAGCTTAGCGAGGCCAGGGGTGGGCCAAGAGACCCAGTACTTC TRBJ2-5 TRBV7-6 . .
CASSRQVNTDTQYF TGTGCCAGCAGCCGCCAGGTGAACACAGATACGCAGTATTTT TRBJ2-3 TRBV7-6 . .
CASSLAPGDTYEQYF TGTGCCAGCAGCTTAGCCCCAGGCGACACCTACGAGCAGTACTTC TRBJ2-7 TRBV7-2 . .
CASSPTISDGTARSPLHF TGTGCCAGCTCACCGACTATAAGTGACGGGACCGCCAGATCACCCCTCCACTTT TRBJ1-6 TRBV18 . .
CASSPRGQVRHGYTF TGTGCCAGCAGCCCCCGGGGACAGGTCCGCCATGGCTACACCTTC TRBJ1-2 TRBV7-8 few TRBD1
CASSPTLAGQNEQFF TGTGCCAGCTCACCAACACTAGCGGGTCAGAATGAGCAGTTCTTC TRBJ2-1 TRBV18 . TRBD2
CASTPTIVSYEQYF TGTGCCAGCACGCCAACAATCGTTTCCTACGAGCAGTACTTC TRBJ2-7 TRBV6-1 . .
CASSKDGFSYEQYF TGTGCCAGCAGCAAGGACGGATTCTCCTACGAGCAGTACTTC TRBJ2-7 TRBV7-2 . .
CAWSVYYPPETQYF TGTGCCTGGAGTGTTTACTATCCCCCAGAGACCCAGTACTTC TRBJ2-5 TRBV30 . .
CSVSTGGNTEAFF TGCAGCGTTTCGACAGGGGGCAACACTGAAGCTTTCTTT TRBJ1-1 TRBV29-1 . TRBD1
CASSLDQGAYEQYF TGTGCCAGCAGCTTGGATCAGGGTGCCTACGAGCAGTACTTC TRBJ2-7 TRBV5-4 . .
CASSNIPTYEQYF TGTGCCAGCAGCAACATACCCACCTACGAGCAGTACTTC TRBJ2-7 TRBV5-6 . .
CASSVDRDYGYTF TGTGCCAGCAGCGTGGACAGGGATTATGGCTACACCTTC TRBJ1-2 TRBV7-2 . TRBD1
CASSILLTTNEKLFF TGTGCCAGTAGTATTCTCCTCACAACTAATGAAAAACTGTTTTTT TRBJ1-4 TRBV19 . .
CATSGGNYGYTF TGTGCCACCTCCGGGGGTAACTATGGCTACACCTTC TRBJ1-2 TRBV28 . .
CASSSQGAGTDTQYF TGTGCCAGCAGCTCACAGGGGGCCGGCACAGATACGCAGTATTTT TRBJ2-3 TRBV7-3 . TRBD1
CASSYAGTAGANVLTF TGTGCCAGCAGTTACGCCGGGACAGCTGGGGCCAACGTCCTGACTTTC TRBJ2-6 TRBV6-5 . TRBD1
CASSLGGLAGGETQYF TGTGCCAGCAGTTTGGGAGGACTAGCGGGAGGAGAGACCCAGTACTTC TRBJ2-5 TRBV27 . TRBD2
CASSPGGAGQPQHF TGTGCCAGCAGCCCTGGAGGGGCAGGTCAGCCCCAGCATTTT TRBJ1-5 TRBV7-9 . .
CSARENTEAFF TGCAGTGCTAGGGAGAACACTGAAGCTTTCTTT TRBJ1-1 TRBV20-1 . .
CASSQPGGGQHF TGTGCCAGCAGTCAGCCGGGGGGCGGCCAGCATTTT TRBJ1-5 TRBV6-5 . .
CASSLATEYYEQYF TGTGCCAGCAGCTTAGCTACAGAGTACTACGAGCAGTACTTC TRBJ2-7 TRBV7-2 . .
CASSLNAGGHNEQFF TGTGCCAGCAGCTTAAATGCGGGGGGCCACAATGAGCAGTTCTTC TRBJ2-1 TRBV7-9 once TRBD2
CASSYPDSANTGELFF TGTGCCAGCAGTTACCCGGACAGCGCGAACACCGGGGAGCTGTTTTTT TRBJ2-2 TRBV6-6 . .
CASSPRWDRGYSTEAFF TGTGCCAGCTCACCAAGATGGGACAGGGGATACTCCACTGAAGCTTTCTTT TRBJ1-1 TRBV18 . TRBD1
CASSYSAGGPEKLFF TGTGCCAGCAGTTACTCGGCAGGGGGCCCCGAAAAACTGTTTTTT TRBJ1-4 TRBV6-5 . TRBD1
CASSLVGRGGGTEAFF TGTGCCAGCAGCTTAGTTGGGCGGGGTGGAGGCACTGAAGCTTTCTTT TRBJ1-1 TRBV11-2 . .
CASSALAGGPQETQYF TGTGCCAGCAGCGCACTAGCGGGGGGTCCCCAAGAGACCCAGTACTTC TRBJ2-5 TRBV7-6 . TRBD2